This T cell receptor (beta chain) was identified during a study of T cells expressing NK-cell markers. This CDR3 has 16 amino acids. Germline V gives CDR1 SGHTA, CDR2 FQGNSA. TCRdb re-called the 5' RACE reads and catalogs CDR3 proteins one per entry, DNA excluded. This sample's table has hundreds of thousands of distinct CDR3 sequences. This chain joins TRBV7-2 and TRBJ1-2; checking the TCRdb D call of TRBD1 is not possible without DNA. The sequence came from a woman between 18 and 69 years old in good health. Sequencing was carried out using blood T cells: a sorted CD56 or NKG2C T cell subset, CD4+ or CD8+ T cells, or bulk PBMC T cells (not recorded which). CDR3 amino acids: CASSSKGGQGYYGYTF. Complete variable domain (other parts from reference TRBV7-2 and TRBJ1-2): GAGVSQSPSNKVTEKGKDVELRCDPISGHTALYWYRQSLGQGLEFLIYFQGNSAPDKSGLPSDRFSAERTGGSVSTLTIQRTQQEDSAVYLCASSSKGGQGYYGYTFGSGTRLTVV.